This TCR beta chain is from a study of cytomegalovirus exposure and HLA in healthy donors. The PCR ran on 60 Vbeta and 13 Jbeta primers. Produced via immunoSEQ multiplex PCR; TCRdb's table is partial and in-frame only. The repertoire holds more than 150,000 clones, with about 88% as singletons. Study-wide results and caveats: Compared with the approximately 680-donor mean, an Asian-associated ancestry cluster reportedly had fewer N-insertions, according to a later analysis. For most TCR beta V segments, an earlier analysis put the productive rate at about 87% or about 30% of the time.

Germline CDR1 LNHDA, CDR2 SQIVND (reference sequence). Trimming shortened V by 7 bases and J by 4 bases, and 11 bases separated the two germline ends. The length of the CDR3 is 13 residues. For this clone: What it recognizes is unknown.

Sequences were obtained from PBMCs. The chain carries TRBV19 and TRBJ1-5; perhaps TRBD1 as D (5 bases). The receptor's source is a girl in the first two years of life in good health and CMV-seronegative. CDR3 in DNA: TGTGCCAGTACCCCTCAGGGAAATCAGCCCCAGCATTTT. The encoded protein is CASTPQGNQPQHF. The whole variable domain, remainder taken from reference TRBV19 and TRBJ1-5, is DGGITQSPKYLFRKEGQNVTLSCEQNLNHDAMYWYRQDPGQGLRLIYYSQIVNDFQKGDIAEGYSVSREKKESFPLTVTSAQKNPTAFYLCASTPQGNQPQHFGDGTRLSIL.